The sequence of this T cell receptor beta chain was determined in a study of cytomegalovirus exposure and HLA in healthy donors. Study findings and constraints: In a later analysis, specific HLA alleles were associated with 16,000 or so TCR beta sequences at a 0.05 false discovery rate. The classifier was said to identify cytomegalovirus status with high specificity and sensitivity.

Trimming removed 0 bases from V and 9 bases from J, with 7 bases in between. Looked up from germline, CDR1 is SGDLS and CDR2 is YYNGEE. This CDR3 has 12 amino acids. Primers included in the PCR were 60 Vbeta and 13 Jbeta primers. Profiling relied on immunoSEQ multiplex PCR, and the TCRdb table lists in-frame clones only, not all of them. The sample yields about 37,000 clones, roughly four fifths seen once. A single count supports this clone. Its antigen remains unknown. This sequence originates from a middle-aged woman in good health and CMV-seronegative. The chain couples TRBV9 to TRBJ1-5, with D hard to call. The specimen was PBMCs. CDR3 nucleotide sequence: TGTGCCAGCAGCGTAGGCCCAGGGCCCCAGCATTTT. Its translation: CASSVGPGPQHF.